This TCR beta chain derives from a study of blood T cell repertoires in COVID-19. Overall study context: The United States, Italy and Spain supplied acute and convalescent COVID-19 samples.

This CDR3 contains 14 residues. V was trimmed by 6 bases and J by 0 bases, leaving 9 bases between them. Germline CDR1 is MNHEY and CDR2 is SVGAGI. Sequenced by immunoSEQ multiplex PCR; TCRdb stores in-frame clones only, minus some. The sample holds under 130,000 clones, more than 80% seen once. The sequenced sample consisted of peripheral blood. The V call is TRBV6-5, the J call TRBJ2-1, with a possible D match to TRBD2 (6 bases). This receptor was taken from a woman in her sixties or seventies with acute or convalescent COVID-19. CDR3 loop: CASRRTNSYNEQFF. The CDR3 DNA sequence: TGTGCCAGCAGAAGGACTAACTCCTACAATGAGCAGTTCTTC.